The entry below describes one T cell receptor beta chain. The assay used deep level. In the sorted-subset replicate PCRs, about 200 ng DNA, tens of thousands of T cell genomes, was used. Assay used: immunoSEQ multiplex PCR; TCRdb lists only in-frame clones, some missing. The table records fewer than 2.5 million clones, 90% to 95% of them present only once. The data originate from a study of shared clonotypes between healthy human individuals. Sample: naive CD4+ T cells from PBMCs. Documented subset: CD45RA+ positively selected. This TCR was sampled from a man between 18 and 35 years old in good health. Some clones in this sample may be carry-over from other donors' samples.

CDR3 DNA: TGTGCCAGCCGGAAGGAGGGGTCTGGGGCCAACGTCCTGACTTTC. This sequence encodes CASRKEGSGANVLTF. The chain links TRBV7-3 to TRBJ2-6, with D possibly matching TRBD2 (6 bases). Germline V gene data show CDR1 as SGHTA and CDR2 as FQGTGA. The CDR3 runs 15 residues. With 8 bases removed from V and 1 base from J, the gap between germline ends came to 12 bases. The full variable domain, its missing parts supplied by reference TRBV7-3 and TRBJ2-6, is GAGVSQTPSNKVTEKGKYVELRCDPISGHTALYWYRQSLGQGPEFLIYFQGTGAADDSGLPNDRFFAVRPEGSVSTLKIQRTERGDSAVYLCASRKEGSGANVLTFGAGSRLTVL.